Listed below are T cell receptor beta chains from one sample, sequenced in a study of shared clonotypes between healthy human individuals. Sequenced by immunoSEQ multiplex PCR; TCRdb stores in-frame clones only, minus some. The profile shows approximately 980,000 clones, 76% of them singletons. Input material: memory CD4+ T cells sorted from blood. The receptors here all came from a man younger than 30 in good health. Each CDR3 is given with its conserved first and last residue. Each record gives: CDR3 length, D gene, V gene, clone size, J gene, CDR3 DNA, CDR3 protein. A D gene is named only where the DNA matches it firmly. Size is stated for part of the rows, as once, few or many counts, or as a class when the clone is expanded.

15,-,TRBV7-9,few,TRBJ1-1,TGTGCCAGCAGCCCGCCGGGACTTCGGGGCACTGAAGCTTTCTTT,CASSPPGLRGTEAFF
14,-,TRBV5-4,-,TRBJ1-4,TGTGCCAGCAGCTTAGCGGGGAGGGATGAAAAACTGTTTTTT,CASSLAGRDEKLFF
16,TRBD2,TRBV15,-,TRBJ2-7,TGTGCCACCAGCAACCCGAATTTAGCGGGAGTCTACGAGCAGTACTTC,CATSNPNLAGVYEQYF
15,TRBD1,TRBV7-2,-,TRBJ1-4,TGTGCCAGCAGCTTCAGACAGGGGTTTAATGAAAAACTGTTTTTT,CASSFRQGFNEKLFF
15,-,TRBV2,-,TRBJ2-5,-,CASSYTSAGTYEQYF
15,-,TRBV27,-,TRBJ2-3,TGTGCCAGCAGGCAGGGTTTAGCTAGCACAGATACGCAGTATTTT,CASRQGLASTDTQYF
13,TRBD1,TRBV6-1,-,TRBJ1-2,TGTGCCAGCAGTTCCGCGACAGGGCATGGCTACACCTTC,CASSSATGHGYTF
14,-,TRBV10-3,few,TRBJ2-3,TGTGCCATCAGTGGGGAGATAATCGCAGATACGCAGTATTTT,CAISGEIIADTQYF
17,-,TRBV4-3,-,TRBJ2-3,TGCGCCAGCAGCCAAGGTCCCGGGACACAGGGCACAGATACGCAGTATTTT,CASSQGPGTQGTDTQYF
14,TRBD2,TRBV30,-,TRBJ2-7,TGTGCCTGGAGTGAGGGAGGGAAAGGTTACGAGCAGTACTTC,CAWSEGGKGYEQYF
16,-,TRBV7-9,-,TRBJ1-4,TGTGCCAGCAGCCCTGGGATTGACAGTCTCCGAGAAAAACTGTTTTTT,CASSPGIDSLREKLFF
15,-,TRBV30,-,TRBJ2-2,TGTGCCTCAACATTCGCCAGGGACTTTACCGGGGAGCTGTTTTTT,CASTFARDFTGELFF
15,TRBD1,TRBV18,-,TRBJ1-1,TGTGCCAGCTCACTCTCGCAGGGGGTGAACACTGAAGCTTTCTTT,CASSLSQGVNTEAFF
11,-,TRBV19,-,TRBJ2-1,TGTGCCAGTAGTATTGGGGTATTTCGGTTCTTC,CASSIGVFRFF
13,-,TRBV9,-,TRBJ2-7,TGTGCCAGCAGCGTAGCAACTAACTACGAGCAGTACTTC,CASSVATNYEQYF
13,-,TRBV6-1,few,TRBJ1-1,TGTGCCAGCAGTGTACAGGTGAACACTGAAGCTTTCTTT,CASSVQVNTEAFF
15,TRBD2,TRBV7-6,-,TRBJ2-7,TGTGCCAGCAGCCCCAAGGGTAGCGGGAGAAGCGAGCAGTACTTC,CASSPKGSGRSEQYF
13,TRBD1,TRBV6-1,-,TRBJ1-1,TGTGCCAGCAGCACGCAGGACAGGCCTGAAGCTTTCTTT,CASSTQDRPEAFF
14,TRBD1,TRBV10-3,-,TRBJ2-5,TGTGCCATCAGTACACAGGGGACGGGGGAGACCCAGTACTTC,CAISTQGTGETQYF
14,-,TRBV6-1,-,TRBJ1-6,TGTGCCAGCAGTGACGGAATAGAATTTTCACCCCTCCACTTT,CASSDGIEFSPLHF